The 30 T cell receptor beta chains below all came from one sample that was sequenced in a study of T-cell memory formation after mild COVID-19. In TCRdb, the 5' RACE reads were re-called with MiXCR into one record per CDR3 protein. The table has 450,000 to 700,000 distinct CDR3 sequences, about a sixth seen once. Sequencing was carried out using PBMCs or a T cell subset sorted from them (not recorded which). All receptors come from an adult woman who had mild COVID-19 (a few samples of this study predate the infection). Cell type and time point are not known.

This clonotype showed up just a few times. This sequence joins TRBV7-9 and TRBJ2-7; TRBD2 aligns across 7 bases. Germline V gene lookup returns CDR1 SEHNR and CDR2 FQNEAQ (reference sequence). The CDR3 has 15 amino acids. V was clipped by 6 bases and J by 2 bases; unmatched bases: 10. CDR3 nucleotides: TGTGCCAGCAGGGGTTCCACTAGCGTTACCTACGAGCAGTACTTC. Amino acid sequence: CASRGSTSVTYEQYF.

This chain links TRBV2 with TRBJ1-3; D ambiguous. Germline CDR1 and CDR2: SNHLY and FYNNEI. CDR3 length: 13 amino acids. Deletions cut 4 bases from V and 11 bases from J, with 15 bases between. As DNA, the CDR3 is TGTGCCAGCAGTGGTGGAGGGTTATCGGCCATATATTTT. It encodes CASSGGGLSAIYF.

The CDR3 sequence: CASSLGDSQHSGANVLTF. The CDR3 DNA follows: TGCGCCAGCAGCTTGGGGGACTCCCAGCACTCTGGGGCCAACGTCCTGACTTTC. This chain links TRBV5-1 with TRBJ2-6; D is perhaps TRBD2 (6 bases). V gave up 0 bases and J gave up 0 bases, with 13 bases separating them. The germline V gene encodes CDR1 SGHRS and CDR2 YFSETQ. This CDR3 contains 18 residues.

The chain has TRBV12-3 or TRBV12-4 and TRBJ1-1, with TRBD1 as a possible D gene (6 bases). The CDR3 covers 15 residues. Trimming left V 5 bases short and J 1 base short, with 14 bases between. CDR3 region: CASSARQVSNTEAFF. CDR3 DNA: TGTGCCAGCAGTGCCAGACAGGTTTCGAACACTGAAGCTTTCTTT.

This chain connects TRBV24-1 to TRBJ2-2; D is possibly TRBD2 (6 bases). V shed 0 bases and J shed 2 bases, with 12 bases lying between them. This CDR3 region has 17 residues. Per germline, CDR1 KGHDR and CDR2 SFDVKD. CDR3 protein: CATSDLGGLSNTGELFF. The CDR3 region has the DNA TGTGCCACCAGTGATTTGGGGGGACTGTCTAACACCGGGGAGCTGTTTTTT.

This rearrangement joins TRBV20-1 to TRBJ2-1, with a weak D call TRBD2 (8 bases). The V end was cut by 6 bases, the J end by 3 bases, with 21 bases between. The CDR3 is 16 residues long. Germline V gives CDR1 DFQATT, CDR2 SNEGSKA (reference sequence). For the CDR3, the DNA is TGCAGTGCGATCCACGCGGGGGGACAGATCTACAATGAGCAGTTCTTC. Its translation is CSAIHAGGQIYNEQFF.

This clonotype was found a few times. This chain uses TRBV11-1 with TRBJ2-3; 9 bases are a match to TRBD2. CDR3 length: 18 residues. The germline gives CDR1 SGHAT, CDR2 FQDESV (reference sequence). Trimming took 5 bases from V and 0 from J; bases not matched to a gene: 12. DNA for the CDR3: TGTGCCAGCAGCCCAGCCCCCTTAAGCGGGAGGAGCACAGATACGCAGTATTTT. It translates to CASSPAPLSGRSTDTQYF.

This clonotype was seen more than once but under ten times. The rearrangement joins TRBV5-4 to TRBJ2-1; D may be TRBD2 (6 bases). The germline gives CDR1 SGHNT, CDR2 YYREEE (reference sequence). The ends were cut back, 0 bases at V and 7 bases at J, with 17 bases in the middle. This CDR3 has 16 amino acids. CDR3 nucleotides: TGTGCCAGCAGCTTGGCCGCGCGACTAGAGGATAATGAGCAGTTCTTC. Translating it yields CASSLAARLEDNEQFF.

There are many counts of this clonotype. The chain links TRBV7-2 to TRBJ1-5; D call uncertain. Germline-derived CDR1 and CDR2 are SGHTA and FQGNSA. V was cut by 5 bases and J by 10 bases, with 15 bases left in between. The CDR3 spans 13 residues. The CDR3 region has the DNA TGTGCCAGCAGCCCCACCACAATGTATCCCCAGCATTTT. Protein sequence: CASSPTTMYPQHF.

The chain uses TRBV29-1 and TRBJ2-2, with TRBD2 as a possible D gene (6 bases). The CDR3 loop spans 17 amino acids. V lost 0 bases and J 5 bases, leaving 19 bases between the germline ends. Germline V lookup: CDR1 SQVTM, CDR2 ANQGSEA. CDR3 protein: CSVEDFTGERGTGELFF. The CDR3, as DNA: TGCAGCGTTGAAGACTTTACCGGGGAACGGGGGACCGGGGAGCTGTTTTTT.

This chain uses TRBV4-2 with TRBJ1-2; 10 bases map to TRBD1. The V gene's germline CDR1 is LGHNA and CDR2 YNFKEQ. The ends lost 1 base at V and 0 bases at J; junction bases unmatched: 11. The CDR3 has 19 residues. The CDR3: CASSQGRSDRGSSNYGYTF. CDR3 sequence (DNA): TGTGCCAGCAGCCAAGGGCGTTCGGACAGGGGGTCTTCTAACTATGGCTACACCTTC.

This clonotype was counted many times. A read error may be the cause here, since a much bigger clone is one base away. This chain links TRBV7-9 with TRBJ2-7; unclear D gene. Per germline, CDR1 SEHNR and CDR2 FQNEAQ (reference sequence). V gave up 2 bases and J gave up 2 bases, with 4 bases separating them. The CDR3 sequence is 12 residues long. The CDR3 nucleotides are TGTGCCAGCAGCTTAAGCCCCTACGAGCAGTACTTC. Translating gives CASSLSPYEQYF. Based on the CDR3 plus reference TRBV7-9 and TRBJ2-7, the full variable domain is DTGVSQNPRHKITKRGQNVTFRCDPISEHNRLYWYRQTLGQGPEFLTYFQNEAQLEKSRLLSDRFSAERPKGSFSTLEIQRTEQGDSAMYLCASSLSPYEQYFGPGTRLTVT.

This clonotype has just a few counts. This sequence joins TRBV10-3 and TRBJ2-3; perhaps D is TRBD1 or TRBD2 (6 bases each). The CDR3 spans 15 residues. Per the germline V gene, CDR1 is ENHRY and CDR2 is SYGVKD. Trimming cost V 0 bases and J 6 bases, with 13 bases left between them. Here the CDR3 DNA reads TGTGCCATCAGTGAGTCGAACGGGGGCTACGATACGCAGTATTTT. It codes for CAISESNGGYDTQYF.

This chain joins TRBV4-1 and TRBJ2-3; D perhaps matches TRBD2 (6 bases). In germline, CDR1 is MGHRA, CDR2 YSYEKL. CDR3 length: 13 residues. Trimming shortened V by 3 bases and J by 5 bases, and 9 bases separated the two germline ends. CDR3 in amino acids: CASSHGGGDTQYF. The CDR3 DNA sequence: TGCGCCAGCAGCCACGGGGGAGGAGATACGCAGTATTTT.

In regard to this clonotype: A clone one base away is much larger, so this may be a read error. This chain joins TRBV6-1 and TRBJ2-5; 8 bases agree with TRBD1. The germline CDR1 and CDR2 sequences are MNHNS and SASEGT. Germline trimming cut 5 bases from V and 2 bases from J; bases unmatched to any gene: 7. The CDR3 has 15 residues. The CDR3 nucleotides are TGTGCCAGCAGTACAGGACAGGGCGAACAAGAGACCCAGTACTTC. This translates into CASSTGQGEQETQYF.

The V gene is TRBV4-1, the J gene TRBJ2-5; maybe TRBD1 (6 bases). Germline values: CDR1 MGHRA, CDR2 YSYEKL. CDR3 length equals 14 residues. With 3 bases removed from V and 3 bases from J, the gap between germline ends came to 11 bases. Here the CDR3 DNA reads TGCGCCAGCAGCCAGACAGGATACGAAGAGACCCAGTACTTC. This encodes CASSQTGYEETQYF.

The chain carries TRBV7-6 and TRBJ2-5, with D perhaps being TRBD1 or TRBD2 (5 bases each). The length of the CDR3 is 14 residues. V gave up 3 bases and J gave up 1 base, with 9 bases separating them. In germline, CDR1 is SGHVS, CDR2 FNYEAQ. The CDR3 region has the DNA TGTGCCAGCAGCTTGGGGACCATCCAAGAGACCCAGTACTTC. It encodes CASSLGTIQETQYF. The full variable domain, rest sourced from reference TRBV7-6 and TRBJ2-5, is GAGVSQSPRYKVTKRGQDVALRCDPISGHVSLYWYRQALGQGPEFLTYFNYEAQQDKSGLPNDRFSAERPEGSISTLTIQRTEQRDSAMYRCASSLGTIQETQYFGPGTRLLVL.

This clonotype showed up just a few times. The chain uses TRBV6-2 or TRBV6-3 and TRBJ1-6; D ambiguous. Germline V gene sequence: CDR1 MNHEY, CDR2 SVGEGT. CDR3 size: 15 residues. V was cut by 2 bases and J by 7 bases, with 12 bases left in between. DNA of the CDR3: TGTGCCAGCAGTTACGCCGGCGGACGAAATTCACCCCTCCACTTT. This gives the protein CASSYAGGRNSPLHF.

This clonotype was counted between two and nine times. This chain uses TRBV20-1 with TRBJ2-3; TRBD1 matches 8 bases. This CDR3 comprises 15 residues. The germline gives CDR1 DFQATT, CDR2 SNEGSKA (reference sequence). With V trimmed by 3 bases and J by 7 bases, 12 bases remained unmatched. CDR3 bases: TGCAGTGCTAGTCGGACAGGGTCCATGGCGAATACGCAGTATTTT. Protein product: CSASRTGSMANTQYF.

Ten or more counts support this clonotype. This rearrangement joins TRBV6-2 or TRBV6-3 to TRBJ1-2; D not resolved. V was pared by 3 bases and J by 7 bases, with 6 bases between. CDR3 length: 11 residues. The germline V gene has CDR1 MNHEY and CDR2 SVGEGT. The CDR3 nucleotides read TGTGCCAGCAGTTATCGAGGTGGCTACACCTTC. As protein: CASSYRGGYTF.

This clonotype was seen a handful of times. The V and J genes are TRBV7-9 and TRBJ2-5; 12 nucleotides align to TRBD2. Germline V gene data show CDR1 as SEHNR and CDR2 as FQNEAQ (reference sequence). With 8 bases clipped from V and 2 bases from J, the junction kept 6 bases outside the gene matches. The CDR3 extends over 15 amino acids. The CDR3, as DNA: TGTGCCAGCCGGCTAGCGGGGGGGTCACAAGAGACCCAGTACTTC. Protein product: CASRLAGGSQETQYF.

The rearrangement joins TRBV3-1 to TRBJ2-1; D is ambiguous. CDR3 length: 16 amino acids. Trimming shortened V by 2 bases and J by 0 bases, and 11 bases separated the two germline ends. Germline CDR1 and CDR2: LGHDT and YNNKEL (reference sequence). CDR3 region: CASSQNPPGSYNEQFF. Here the CDR3 DNA reads TGTGCCAGCAGCCAAAATCCTCCGGGCTCCTACAATGAGCAGTTCTTC.

This clonotype came up a few times. V and J are TRBV24-1 and TRBJ2-1; TRBD1 matches 7 bases. CDR1 and CDR2 from the germline V gene are KGHDR and SFDVKD. Trimming removed 4 bases from V and 13 bases from J; junction bases left unmatched: 9. The CDR3 is made up of 13 amino acids. CDR3 sequence (DNA): TGTGCCACCAGTGACTTCGGACAGGAGATACAGTTCTTC. This translates into CATSDFGQEIQFF.

This clonotype was observed a handful of times. The J gene is TRBJ2-1, the V gene TRBV19; 9 positions agree with TRBD1. Germline-derived CDR1 and CDR2 are LNHDA and SQIVND (reference sequence). After removal of 7 bases from V and 3 bases from J, the junction contained 7 bases not matched to a gene. The CDR3 consists of 15 residues. The chain's CDR3 is CASTYGQGNYNEQFF. In DNA form, the CDR3 reads TGTGCCAGTACCTACGGACAGGGGAACTACAATGAGCAGTTCTTC.

The J gene is TRBJ2-3, the V gene TRBV5-6; D tentatively fits TRBD1 or TRBD2 (5 bases each). The germline V gene encodes CDR1 SGHDT and CDR2 YYEEEE. V lost 0 bases and J lost 6, with 20 bases in between. The CDR3 length is 17 residues. CDR3 region: CASSLGRRGGAGDTQYF. The CDR3 region has the DNA TGTGCCAGCAGCTTGGGTCGTCGTGGGGGAGCCGGGGATACGCAGTATTTT.

The chain couples TRBV6-5 to TRBJ2-7, with 9 nucleotides matching TRBD1. The ends lost 6 bases at V and 6 bases at J; junction bases unmatched: 12. The CDR3 runs to 15 residues. The germline gives CDR1 MNHEY, CDR2 SVGAGI. CDR3 nucleotide sequence: TGTGCCAGCAGCTACGCGGGACAGGGTACGGGCGAGCAGTACTTC. It is translated as CASSYAGQGTGEQYF.

The chain uses TRBV29-1 and TRBJ1-2; 7 bases are shared with TRBD1. Per germline, CDR1 SQVTM and CDR2 ANQGSEA. The J segment lost 4 bases and the V segment lost 8 bases, leaving 16 bases of the junction unmatched. This CDR3 is built from 15 residues. The DNA for the CDR3 is TGCAGCACCGAGGCGTTGGGCAGGGGGGCCTATGGCTACACCTTC. Translated: CSTEALGRGAYGYTF.

This clonotype was seen at least ten times. The chain combines TRBV5-1 with TRBJ2-1, with 11 bases matching TRBD2. This CDR3 has 13 residues. CDR1 SGHRS and CDR2 YFSETQ come from the germline V gene. The J segment lost 10 bases and the V segment lost 0 bases, leaving 0 bases of the junction unmatched. The CDR3 DNA sequence: TGCGCCAGCAGCTTGGCTAGCGGGGGGGAGCAGTTCTTC. This codes for CASSLASGGEQFF.

The rearrangement joins TRBV5-6 to TRBJ2-2; weak D call: TRBD1 (5 bases). The CDR3 has 15 amino acids. The germline gives CDR1 SGHDT, CDR2 YYEEEE. V dropped 1 base and J dropped 0 bases, with 7 bases sitting between them. CDR3 region: CASSLQGPNTGELFF. The DNA for the CDR3 is TGTGCCAGCAGCTTGCAGGGCCCGAACACCGGGGAGCTGTTTTTT.

The table lists this clonotype with many counts. The chain links TRBV2 to TRBJ2-7; maybe TRBD1 (6 bases). This CDR3 comprises 16 residues. Germline CDR1 and CDR2: SNHLY and FYNNEI. Trimming removed 5 bases from V and 2 bases from J, with 19 bases in between. The CDR3 DNA reads as TGTGCCAGCAGTTACATTCAAACAGGGCTTGCCTACGAGCAGTACTTC. It codes for CASSYIQTGLAYEQYF.